The T cell receptor (beta chain) described here comes from a study of beta chain features in type 1 diabetes. General study points: TCRB CDR3s from Type 1 diabetes patients were moderately but significantly shorter in all four CD4+ subsets.

A single heparinised draw of roughly 0.11 L on average was taken per donor. Over 95% purity was reached by all sorted populations. About this clone: Its specificity is not known.

The entirety of the isolated RNA underwent reverse transcription, so expressed TCRB transcripts were sequenced. Sequencing was performed with immunoSEQ multiplex PCR; in TCRdb, only in-frame clones are kept and a portion is missing. The profile shows a few hundred thousand clones, approximately 16% of them singletons. V dropped 2 bases and J dropped 4 bases, with 8 bases sitting between them. The CDR3 is 14 amino acids. Germline V gene sequence: CDR1 SEHNR, CDR2 FQNEAQ (reference sequence). The sequencing sample was made of naive CD4+ T cells from blood. The chain recombines TRBV7-9 with TRBJ1-4, with no clear D. The clonotype originates from a man aged 30-40 years with type 1 diabetes. CDR3 DNA: TGTGCCAGCAGCTTATTAGCGGATAATGAAAAACTGTTTTTT. It is translated as CASSLLADNEKLFF.